Listed below are T cell receptor beta chains from one sample, sequenced in a study of cytomegalovirus exposure and HLA in healthy donors. Some clones are missing from TCRdb's copy, which holds only in-frame ones; the method was immunoSEQ multiplex PCR. The table lists about 170,000 clones, roughly 78% of them singletons. Sequenced material: PBMCs. Receptor source: a man between 40 and 49 years old in good health and CMV-seropositive. CDR3s include the opening cysteine and the closing phenylalanine or tryptophan. Fields, in order: D gene, J gene, clone size, V gene, CDR3 DNA, CDR3 protein. A D gene is named only where the DNA matches it firmly. Clone sizes are given selectively: once, few, many, or a class where the clone is expanded.

d_call: -
j_call: TRBJ2-7
clone_size: -
v_call: TRBV2
cdr3_nt: TGTGCCAGCAGCGTGGGACCCGGACAGAGCTCCTACGAGCAGTACTTC
cdr3_aa: CASSVGPGQSSYEQYF

d_call: -
j_call: TRBJ1-1
clone_size: -
v_call: TRBV5-1
cdr3_nt: TGCGCCAGCAGCTTGGTGTCAGCCGCGGTAGCTTTCTTT
cdr3_aa: CASSLVSAAVAFF

d_call: TRBD1
j_call: TRBJ1-2
clone_size: -
v_call: TRBV18
cdr3_nt: TGTGCCAGCTCACGGACAGGGGGAGATGGCTACACCTTC
cdr3_aa: CASSRTGGDGYTF

d_call: -
j_call: TRBJ1-6
clone_size: -
v_call: TRBV5-8
cdr3_nt: TGTGCCAGCAGCTTGGATTTAAGCCGATATAATTCACCCCTCCACTTT
cdr3_aa: CASSLDLSRYNSPLHF

d_call: -
j_call: TRBJ2-7
clone_size: -
v_call: TRBV5-1
cdr3_nt: TGCGCCAGCAGCACCGGGACTCCGAGCTCCTACGAGCAGTACTTC
cdr3_aa: CASSTGTPSSYEQYF

d_call: TRBD1
j_call: TRBJ1-1
clone_size: -
v_call: TRBV5-1
cdr3_nt: TGCGCCAGCAGCTTGGAGGGGACAGGGGATGCTTTCTTT
cdr3_aa: CASSLEGTGDAFF

d_call: -
j_call: TRBJ1-3
clone_size: -
v_call: TRBV7-2
cdr3_nt: TGTGCCAGCAGCCCAGGCCCGCCCCGGGAGGGTCCTGGAAACACCATATATTTT
cdr3_aa: CASSPGPPREGPGNTIYF

d_call: -
j_call: TRBJ1-3
clone_size: -
v_call: TRBV5-1
cdr3_nt: TGCGCCAGCTCCCTTACAGGGCCTGGAAACACCATATATTTT
cdr3_aa: CASSLTGPGNTIYF

d_call: -
j_call: TRBJ1-1
clone_size: -
v_call: TRBV7-9
cdr3_nt: TGTGCCAGCAGCTTATCTACAGGTGCCTTTGAAGCTTTCTTT
cdr3_aa: CASSLSTGAFEAFF

d_call: TRBD1
j_call: TRBJ1-3
clone_size: -
v_call: TRBV4-1
cdr3_nt: TGCGCCAGCAGCCAAGTTCTGGGGGACAGGGGAAACACCATATATTTT
cdr3_aa: CASSQVLGDRGNTIYF

d_call: -
j_call: TRBJ2-3
clone_size: -
v_call: TRBV10-2
cdr3_nt: TGCGCCAGCACCCGACAGGGCACAGATACGCAGTATTTT
cdr3_aa: CASTRQGTDTQYF

d_call: -
j_call: TRBJ2-5
clone_size: few
v_call: TRBV7-9
cdr3_nt: TGTGCCAGCAGTACCAGCGAAGAGACCCAGTACTTC
cdr3_aa: CASSTSEETQYF

d_call: -
j_call: TRBJ2-5
clone_size: -
v_call: TRBV29-1
cdr3_nt: TGCAGCGTTGTAGGTAGCGCACTAACCTACCAAGAGACCCAGTACTTC
cdr3_aa: CSVVGSALTYQETQYF

d_call: -
j_call: TRBJ1-5
clone_size: -
v_call: TRBV5-4
cdr3_nt: TGTGCCAGCAGCCTGGACAGTAATCAGCCCCAGCATTTT
cdr3_aa: CASSLDSNQPQHF

d_call: -
j_call: TRBJ2-2
clone_size: -
v_call: TRBV30
cdr3_nt: TGTGCCTGGAGTCCCGGGTTCCCCTTCGCGAACACCGGGGAGCTGTTTTTT
cdr3_aa: CAWSPGFPFANTGELFF

d_call: TRBD1
j_call: TRBJ1-6
clone_size: once
v_call: TRBV5-1
cdr3_nt: TGCGCCAGCAGCTTGGGGCACAGGGGGCCTCTTCCTTTATATAATTCACCCCTCCACTTT
cdr3_aa: CASSLGHRGPLPLYNSPLHF

d_call: TRBD1
j_call: TRBJ2-7
clone_size: -
v_call: TRBV4-2
cdr3_nt: TGTGCCAGCAGCCAAGAGGGACAGGGAGTGTACGAGCAGTACTTC
cdr3_aa: CASSQEGQGVYEQYF

d_call: -
j_call: TRBJ1-4
clone_size: -
v_call: TRBV15
cdr3_nt: TGTGCCACCAGCAGAGATCTCCCGGCAACTAATGAAAAACTGTTTTTT
cdr3_aa: CATSRDLPATNEKLFF

d_call: -
j_call: TRBJ1-1
clone_size: few
v_call: TRBV29-1
cdr3_nt: TGCAGCGTTGAGGGGGGTTGGACTGAAGCTTTCTTT
cdr3_aa: CSVEGGWTEAFF

d_call: -
j_call: TRBJ1-1
clone_size: -
v_call: TRBV6-5
cdr3_nt: TGTGCCAGCACCCCTACCAGGGGAACTGAAGCTTTCTTT
cdr3_aa: CASTPTRGTEAFF

d_call: -
j_call: TRBJ1-2
clone_size: once
v_call: TRBV19
cdr3_nt: TGTGCCAGTAGTACCAGGGAAGGGGAAGGCTATGGCTACACCTTC
cdr3_aa: CASSTREGEGYGYTF

d_call: TRBD2
j_call: TRBJ2-5
clone_size: -
v_call: TRBV7-2
cdr3_nt: TGTGCCAGCAGCTTGACGACTAGCGGGGTGGAGACCCAGTACTTC
cdr3_aa: CASSLTTSGVETQYF

d_call: -
j_call: TRBJ1-1
clone_size: -
v_call: TRBV20-1
cdr3_nt: TGCAGTGCTAGTCGAGACAGGGAAGCTTTCTTT
cdr3_aa: CSASRDREAFF

d_call: -
j_call: TRBJ1-1
clone_size: -
v_call: TRBV10-3
cdr3_nt: TGTGCCATCAGAACCCTTGACACGGCTTTCTTT
cdr3_aa: CAIRTLDTAFF

d_call: TRBD1
j_call: TRBJ1-5
clone_size: -
v_call: TRBV5-1
cdr3_nt: TGCGCCAGCAGCTTGGACCCCCTGGGACAGATGTATAGCAATCAGCCCCAGCATTTT
cdr3_aa: CASSLDPLGQMYSNQPQHF

d_call: -
j_call: TRBJ2-3
clone_size: once
v_call: TRBV6-1
cdr3_nt: TGTGCCAGCAGTGTCCTCTCCGGGTCTAGCACAGATACGCAGTATTTT
cdr3_aa: CASSVLSGSSTDTQYF

d_call: -
j_call: TRBJ2-3
clone_size: -
v_call: TRBV21-1
cdr3_nt: TGTGCCAGCAGCAAATGGAGGGGCTTGGGTACAGATACGCAGTATTTT
cdr3_aa: CASSKWRGLGTDTQYF

d_call: TRBD2
j_call: TRBJ2-1
clone_size: -
v_call: TRBV29-1
cdr3_nt: TGCAGCGTCCAACTAGCGGGGGGAATGTATGAGCAGTTCTTC
cdr3_aa: CSVQLAGGMYEQFF

d_call: -
j_call: TRBJ1-2
clone_size: -
v_call: TRBV23-1
cdr3_nt: TGCGCCAGCACGAACAGGGCTGGCTACACCTTC
cdr3_aa: CASTNRAGYTF

d_call: -
j_call: TRBJ1-2
clone_size: -
v_call: TRBV9
cdr3_nt: TGTGCCAGCAGCGGAGGGCATTTGGGTCGCTATGGCTACACCTTC
cdr3_aa: CASSGGHLGRYGYTF

d_call: TRBD2
j_call: TRBJ2-5
clone_size: -
v_call: TRBV6-1
cdr3_nt: TGTGCCAGCAGTGAAGGGACTAGCGCTAAAGAGACCCAGTACTTC
cdr3_aa: CASSEGTSAKETQYF

d_call: TRBD2
j_call: TRBJ2-5
clone_size: once
v_call: TRBV5-4
cdr3_nt: TGTGCCAGCAGCTTGAGTGGCGGGGGGGCCGGTGAGACCCAGTACTTC
cdr3_aa: CASSLSGGGAGETQYF

d_call: -
j_call: TRBJ2-5
clone_size: -
v_call: TRBV5-4
cdr3_nt: TGTGCCAGCAGCGAGGGTGACCAAGAGACCCAGTACTTC
cdr3_aa: CASSEGDQETQYF

d_call: -
j_call: TRBJ2-7
clone_size: -
v_call: TRBV6-5
cdr3_nt: TGTGCCAGCGGCAGGGGTCACGAGCAGTACTTC
cdr3_aa: CASGRGHEQYF

d_call: -
j_call: TRBJ2-7
clone_size: -
v_call: TRBV29-1
cdr3_nt: TGCAGCGTTGAAGAGTCCGGGAAACCGTTTGGGCAGTACTTC
cdr3_aa: CSVEESGKPFGQYF

d_call: -
j_call: TRBJ2-5
clone_size: few
v_call: TRBV2
cdr3_nt: TGTGCCAGCAAGCGGACAGAACAAGAGACCCAGTACTTC
cdr3_aa: CASKRTEQETQYF

d_call: TRBD1
j_call: TRBJ2-3
clone_size: -
v_call: TRBV10-3
cdr3_nt: TGTGCCATCAGTGAAGGACAGGGGACCACAGATACGCAGTATTTT
cdr3_aa: CAISEGQGTTDTQYF

d_call: TRBD1
j_call: TRBJ2-7
clone_size: -
v_call: TRBV10-3
cdr3_nt: TGTGCCATCAGTGATGGGGACAGCACGTACTTC
cdr3_aa: CAISDGDSTYF

d_call: TRBD1
j_call: TRBJ2-7
clone_size: -
v_call: TRBV4-3
cdr3_nt: TGCGCCAGCAGCCCCGGGACAGGGAACGAGCAGTACTTC
cdr3_aa: CASSPGTGNEQYF

d_call: -
j_call: TRBJ2-3
clone_size: -
v_call: TRBV11-1
cdr3_nt: TGTGCCAGCAGCCTACCCCGGGGGATACCTAGCACAGATACGCAGTATTTT
cdr3_aa: CASSLPRGIPSTDTQYF

d_call: -
j_call: TRBJ1-5
clone_size: -
v_call: TRBV9
cdr3_nt: TGTGCCAGCAGCCCTCAGGGGCAGAATCAGCCCCAGCATTTT
cdr3_aa: CASSPQGQNQPQHF

d_call: -
j_call: TRBJ2-7
clone_size: -
v_call: TRBV4-2
cdr3_nt: TGTGCCAGCAGCCAAGTTGGGGGGACAGTAACCTACGAGCAGTACTTC
cdr3_aa: CASSQVGGTVTYEQYF

d_call: -
j_call: TRBJ1-3
clone_size: -
v_call: TRBV2
cdr3_nt: TGTGCCAGCAAGGGAGAACCAACGGGAAACACCATATATTTT
cdr3_aa: CASKGEPTGNTIYF

d_call: TRBD2
j_call: TRBJ2-1
clone_size: -
v_call: TRBV4-1
cdr3_nt: TGCGCCAGCGCCTATGGCGGGGGGGCGGTCTACAATGAGCAGTTCTTC
cdr3_aa: CASAYGGGAVYNEQFF

d_call: -
j_call: TRBJ1-5
clone_size: -
v_call: TRBV7-2
cdr3_nt: TGTGCCAGCAGCCCCGCCGGGGTCTCGGGTCAGCCCCAGCATTTT
cdr3_aa: CASSPAGVSGQPQHF

d_call: TRBD1
j_call: TRBJ2-2
clone_size: -
v_call: TRBV7-2
cdr3_nt: TGTGCCAGCAGCTCCCTCAGGGGGCTAGGCGGGGAGCTGTTTTTT
cdr3_aa: CASSSLRGLGGELFF

d_call: -
j_call: TRBJ1-2
clone_size: -
v_call: TRBV5-8
cdr3_nt: TGTGCCAGCAGCTCCGGGACACTTGAATATGGTGGCTACACCTTC
cdr3_aa: CASSSGTLEYGGYTF